These 18 T cell receptor beta chains came from one sample sequenced in a study of glioma-infiltrating T cells after dendritic cell vaccination. This table comes from immunoSEQ multiplex PCR, and its TCRdb copy is limited to in-frame clones, with some not included. This table holds about 95,000 clones, 85% found once. Sequenced here: blood, sampled before dendritic cell vaccination. Receptors were obtained from a human donor with glioblastoma.

The V call is TRBV4-3, the J call TRBJ2-1; 8 positions match TRBD2. The CDR3 totals 19 residues. The germline CDR1 and CDR2 sequences are LGHNA and YSLEER. The ends lost 0 bases at V and 7 bases at J; junction bases unmatched: 17. The CDR3 region has the DNA TGCGCCAGCAGCCAAGATGGCCCGGCGGGAGGTATTCTTGGGAATGAGCAGTTCTTC. Translating it yields CASSQDGPAGGILGNEQFF.

This chain joins TRBV7-3 and TRBJ2-7, with D possibly being TRBD1 (5 bases). The CDR3 totals 13 residues. The germline V gene encodes CDR1 SGHTA and CDR2 FQGTGA. The V end was cut by 2 bases, the J end by 2 bases, with 7 bases between. In DNA form, the CDR3 reads TGTGCCAGCAGCTTAGACAGTACCTACGAGCAGTACTTC. Translating it yields CASSLDSTYEQYF.

The count of this clone is one. This chain uses TRBV4-1 with TRBJ2-7; 7 positions agree with TRBD2. Losses at the gene ends were 0 bases for V and 7 bases for J; bases not matched to a gene: 3. This CDR3 has 13 residues. CDR1 is MGHRA, CDR2 YSYEKL, per germline. The CDR3 nucleotides read TGCGCCAGCAGCCAAGATTGGCGGGGGGAGCAGTACTTC. Encoded protein: CASSQDWRGEQYF.

The chain links TRBV5-1 to TRBJ2-7, with TRBD2 as a possible D gene (5 bases). Germline CDR1 SGHRS, CDR2 YFSETQ. The CDR3 runs to 11 residues. The V gene lost 2 bases and the J gene lost 7 bases, with 7 bases spanning the gap. CDR3 sequence reads: CASSFRGEQYF. The CDR3 DNA is TGCGCCAGCAGCTTTCGGGGTGAGCAGTACTTC.

To note about this clone: The junction departs from the called germline gene at one end, perhaps through a read error. The chain is built from TRBV5-4 and TRBJ2-1; 7 bases line up with TRBD2. This CDR3 comprises 11 residues. CDR1 is SGHNT, CDR2 YYREEE, per germline (reference sequence). CDR3 protein: CASSLAGGLVF. The CDR3 nucleotides read TGTGCCAGCAGCTTGGCCGGGGGGTTGGTCTTC.

This chain uses TRBV5-1 with TRBJ2-5; weak D call: TRBD2 (6 bases). Germline assignment: CDR1 SGHRS and CDR2 YFSETQ. CDR3 length: 13 amino acids. V lost 3 bases and J 5 bases, leaving 11 bases between the germline ends. DNA of the CDR3: TGCGCCAGCAGCTCCGGGGAGGAGGAGACCCAGTACTTC. This translates into CASSSGEEETQYF.

A single count supports this clone. The J gene is TRBJ1-2, the V gene TRBV30, with unresolved D. Trimming pared 4 bases from V and 3 bases from J, leaving 15 bases between. The CDR3 length is 14 residues. Germline V lookup: CDR1 GTSNPN, CDR2 SVGIG (reference sequence). The CDR3 spells CAWMRVGGYYGYTF. For the CDR3, the DNA is TGTGCCTGGATGCGGGTCGGCGGATACTATGGCTACACCTTC.

V usage is TRBV20-1 and J usage is TRBJ2-2; TRBD2 is a possible D gene (6 bases). The V end was cut by 6 bases, the J end by 6 bases, with 8 bases between. In germline, CDR1 is DFQATT, CDR2 SNEGSKA (reference sequence). CDR3 length: 11 amino acids. CDR3 residues: CSAGGSGELFF. The CDR3 DNA is TGCAGTGCCGGGGGTTCCGGGGAGCTGTTTTTT.

This clone was counted at least ten times. CDR3 in DNA: TGTGCCACCTCCCAGGGTGGCAATCAGCCCCAGCATTTT. Its protein product is CATSQGGNQPQHF. The gene calls are TRBV15 and TRBJ1-5; a weak D match, TRBD1 (5 bases). Trimming pared 8 bases from V and 2 bases from J, leaving 10 bases between. Germline loops: CDR1 LNHNV, CDR2 YYDKDF (reference sequence). This CDR3 has 13 amino acids.

This clone was seen a few times. The chain links TRBV4-3 to TRBJ1-4; 7 nucleotides agree with TRBD1. The CDR3 is 16 residues long. Looked up from germline, CDR1 is LGHNA and CDR2 is YSLEER. The junction had 5 bases not matched to a gene; V was cut back by 1 base and J by 3 bases. The CDR3: CASSQGDDRANEKLFF. The CDR3 DNA follows: TGCGCCAGCAGCCAAGGGGATGACAGGGCTAATGAAAAACTGTTTTTT.

This sequence joins TRBV6-5 and TRBJ2-5, with a weak D call TRBD1 (5 bases). The CDR3 length is 15 residues. V was cut by 4 bases and J by 1 base, with 13 bases left in between. Germline V gene data show CDR1 as MNHEY and CDR2 as SVGAGI. The CDR3 loop reads CASSWGPPVQETQYF. The CDR3 region has the DNA TGTGCCAGCAGTTGGGGCCCCCCCGTCCAAGAGACCCAGTACTTC.

This clone was observed a single time. The chain carries TRBV27 and TRBJ1-5; tentatively, D is TRBD1 (6 bases). Trimming pared 7 bases from V and 1 base from J, leaving 11 bases between. Germline CDR1 MNHEY, CDR2 SMNVEV (reference sequence). CDR3 length: 14 residues. The CDR3: CASTPGASNQPQHF. The CDR3 nucleotides read TGTGCCAGCACCCCAGGGGCGAGCAATCAGCCCCAGCATTTT.

This sequence joins TRBV6-5 and TRBJ2-1, with 10 nucleotides matching TRBD1. CDR3 length equals 14 residues. J gave up 4 bases and V 6 bases, and 3 bases lay outside the gene matches. Germline CDR1 is MNHEY and CDR2 is SVGAGI. CDR3 sequence reads: CASRGTGEYNEQFF. The CDR3 DNA is TGTGCCAGCAGGGGGACAGGGGAGTACAATGAGCAGTTCTTC.

DNA for the CDR3: TGTGCCAGCAGCTTAGAAAGGGGCGGTTTCACAGATACGCAGTATTTT. The encoded protein is CASSLERGGFTDTQYF. The chain carries TRBV7-9 and TRBJ2-3, with D possibly TRBD1 on 5 matching bases. Trimming stripped 1 base from V and 2 bases from J, with 13 bases between. CDR3 length: 16 amino acids. In germline, CDR1 is SEHNR, CDR2 FQNEAQ (reference sequence).

The chain is built from TRBV10-3 and TRBJ1-1, with 8 positions matching TRBD1. The V segment lost 7 bases and the J segment 1 base; nucleotides outside the gene matches: 8. Germline V lookup: CDR1 ENHRY, CDR2 SYGVKD. The CDR3 contains 15 residues. CDR3 amino acids: CAITQGETANTEAFF. The CDR3 DNA sequence: TGTGCCATCACACAGGGGGAGACAGCGAACACTGAAGCTTTCTTT.

The chain couples TRBV18 to TRBJ1-1; D call uncertain. The CDR3 runs 13 residues. The germline gives CDR1 KGHSH, CDR2 LQKENI. Trimming left V 2 bases short and J 5 bases short, with 9 bases between. The CDR3 sequence is CASSPWRDTEAFF. In nucleotides, the CDR3 is TGTGCCAGCTCACCATGGAGGGATACTGAAGCTTTCTTT.

The gene calls are TRBV4-2 and TRBJ2-2, with D hard to call. The germline V gene has CDR1 LGHNA and CDR2 YNFKEQ. V was cut by 0 bases and J by 4 bases, with 9 bases left in between. This CDR3 is built from 15 residues. CDR3 coding DNA: TGTGCCAGCAGCCAAGATGGGCTGATCACCGGGGAGCTGTTTTTT. Amino acids: CASSQDGLITGELFF.

This clone was seen only once. V usage is TRBV5-1 and J usage is TRBJ2-6; D is possibly TRBD1 (5 bases). Trimming removed 3 bases from V and 2 bases from J, with 12 bases in between. In germline, CDR1 is SGHRS, CDR2 YFSETQ. The CDR3 loop spans 16 amino acids. DNA for the CDR3: TGCGCCAGCAGCTCAAGGGCAGGGCCTGGGGCCAACGTCCTGACTTTC. Translated: CASSSRAGPGANVLTF.